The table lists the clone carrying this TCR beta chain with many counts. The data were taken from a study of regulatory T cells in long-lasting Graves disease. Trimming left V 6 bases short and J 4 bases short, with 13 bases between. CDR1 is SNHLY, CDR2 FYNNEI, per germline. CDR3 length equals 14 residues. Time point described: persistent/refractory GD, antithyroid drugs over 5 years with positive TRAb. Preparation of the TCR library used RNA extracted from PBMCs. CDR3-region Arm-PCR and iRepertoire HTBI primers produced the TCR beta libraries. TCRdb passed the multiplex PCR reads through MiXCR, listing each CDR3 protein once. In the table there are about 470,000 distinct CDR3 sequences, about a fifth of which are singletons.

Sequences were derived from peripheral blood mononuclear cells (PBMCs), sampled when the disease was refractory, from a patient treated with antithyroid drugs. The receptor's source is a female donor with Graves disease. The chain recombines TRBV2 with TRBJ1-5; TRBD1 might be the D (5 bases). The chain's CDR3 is CASSPGTPNQPQHF. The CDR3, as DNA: TGTGCCAGCAGCCCAGGGACCCCAAATCAGCCCCAGCATTTT.